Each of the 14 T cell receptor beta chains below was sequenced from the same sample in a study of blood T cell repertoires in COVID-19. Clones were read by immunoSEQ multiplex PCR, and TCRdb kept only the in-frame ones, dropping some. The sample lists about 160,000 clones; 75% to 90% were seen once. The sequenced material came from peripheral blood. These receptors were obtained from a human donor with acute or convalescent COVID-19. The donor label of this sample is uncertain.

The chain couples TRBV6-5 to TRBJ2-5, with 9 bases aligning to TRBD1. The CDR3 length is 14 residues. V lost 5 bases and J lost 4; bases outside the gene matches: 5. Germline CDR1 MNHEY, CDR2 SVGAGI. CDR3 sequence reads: CASSTGGAGETQYF. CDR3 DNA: TGTGCCAGCAGTACAGGGGGCGCAGGAGAGACCCAGTACTTC.

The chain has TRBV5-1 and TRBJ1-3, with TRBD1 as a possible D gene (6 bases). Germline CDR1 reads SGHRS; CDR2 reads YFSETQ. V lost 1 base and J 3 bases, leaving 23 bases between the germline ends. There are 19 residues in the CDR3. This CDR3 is CASSLPSWTAGDSGNTIYF. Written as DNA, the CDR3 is TGCGCCAGCAGCTTGCCCTCCTGGACGGCAGGGGATAGTGGAAACACCATATATTTT.

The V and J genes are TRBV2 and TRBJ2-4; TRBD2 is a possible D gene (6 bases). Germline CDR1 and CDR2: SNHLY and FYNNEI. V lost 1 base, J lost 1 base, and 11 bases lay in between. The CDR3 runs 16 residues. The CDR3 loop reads CASSEVGGQAKNIQYF. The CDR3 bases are TGTGCCAGCAGTGAAGTGGGGGGTCAGGCCAAAAACATTCAGTACTTC.

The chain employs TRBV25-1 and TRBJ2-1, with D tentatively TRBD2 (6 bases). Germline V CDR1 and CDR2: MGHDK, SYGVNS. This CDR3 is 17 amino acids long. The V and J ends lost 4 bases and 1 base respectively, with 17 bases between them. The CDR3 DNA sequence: TGTGCCAGCAGTGGGTTGACTAGTCGAGGGTCCTACAATGAGCAGTTCTTC. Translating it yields CASSGLTSRGSYNEQFF.

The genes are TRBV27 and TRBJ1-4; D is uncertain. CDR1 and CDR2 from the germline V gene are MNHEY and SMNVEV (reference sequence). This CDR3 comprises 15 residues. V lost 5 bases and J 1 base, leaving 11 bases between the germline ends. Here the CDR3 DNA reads TGTGCCAGCAGTCCTACCCGGTTAACTAATGAAAAACTGTTTTTT. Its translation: CASSPTRLTNEKLFF.

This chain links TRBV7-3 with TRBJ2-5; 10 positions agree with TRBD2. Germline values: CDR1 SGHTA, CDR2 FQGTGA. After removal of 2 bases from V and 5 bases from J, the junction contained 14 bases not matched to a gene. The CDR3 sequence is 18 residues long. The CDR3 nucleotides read TGTGCCAGCAGCTTACGGGCCAGCGGGGGGGCCTTGGTTGAGACCCAGTACTTC. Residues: CASSLRASGGALVETQYF.

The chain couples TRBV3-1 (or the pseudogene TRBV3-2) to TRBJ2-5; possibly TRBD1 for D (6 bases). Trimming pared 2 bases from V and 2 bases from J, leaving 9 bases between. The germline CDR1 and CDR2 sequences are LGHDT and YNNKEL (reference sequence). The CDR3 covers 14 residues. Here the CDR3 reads CASSQMTGQETQYF. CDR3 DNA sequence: TGTGCCAGCAGCCAAATGACAGGACAAGAGACCCAGTACTTC.

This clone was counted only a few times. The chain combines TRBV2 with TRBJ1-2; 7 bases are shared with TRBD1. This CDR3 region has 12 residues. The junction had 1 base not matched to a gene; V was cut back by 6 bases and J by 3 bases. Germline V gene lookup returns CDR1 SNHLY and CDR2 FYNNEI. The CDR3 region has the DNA TGTGCCAGCAGAACAGGGGACTATGGCTACACCTTC. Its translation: CASRTGDYGYTF.

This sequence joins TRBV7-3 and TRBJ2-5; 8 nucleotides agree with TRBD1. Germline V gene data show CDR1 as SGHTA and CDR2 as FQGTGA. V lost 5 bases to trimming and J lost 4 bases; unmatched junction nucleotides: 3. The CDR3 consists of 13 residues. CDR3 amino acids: CASSPGGLETQYF. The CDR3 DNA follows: TGTGCCAGCAGCCCAGGGGGCCTAGAGACCCAGTACTTC.

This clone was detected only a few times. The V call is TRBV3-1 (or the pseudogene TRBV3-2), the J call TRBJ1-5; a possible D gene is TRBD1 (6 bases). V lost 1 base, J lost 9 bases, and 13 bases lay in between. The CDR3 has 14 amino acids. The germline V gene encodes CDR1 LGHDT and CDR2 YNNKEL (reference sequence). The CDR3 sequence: CASSQVQGKGPQHF. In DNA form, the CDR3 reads TGTGCCAGCAGCCAAGTGCAGGGGAAAGGGCCCCAGCATTTT.

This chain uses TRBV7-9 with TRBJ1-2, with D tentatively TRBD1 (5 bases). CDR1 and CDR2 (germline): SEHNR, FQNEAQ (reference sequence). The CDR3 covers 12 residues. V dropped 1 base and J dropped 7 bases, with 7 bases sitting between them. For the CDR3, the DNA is TGTGCCAGCAGCTTAGGACAGAGTGGCTACACCTTC. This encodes CASSLGQSGYTF.

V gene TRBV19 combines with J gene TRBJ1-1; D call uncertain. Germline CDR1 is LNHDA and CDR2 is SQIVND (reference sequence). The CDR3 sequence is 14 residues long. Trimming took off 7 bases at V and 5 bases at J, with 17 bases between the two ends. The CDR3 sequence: CASTPREQSTEAFF. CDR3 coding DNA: TGTGCCAGTACCCCCCGGGAACAGTCTACTGAAGCTTTCTTT.

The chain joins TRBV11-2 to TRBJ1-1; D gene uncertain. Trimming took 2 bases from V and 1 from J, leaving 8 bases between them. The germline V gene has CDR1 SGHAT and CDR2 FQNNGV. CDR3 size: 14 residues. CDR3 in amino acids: CASSLSRQNTEAFF. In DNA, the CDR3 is TGTGCCAGCAGCTTATCGAGGCAGAACACTGAAGCTTTCTTT.

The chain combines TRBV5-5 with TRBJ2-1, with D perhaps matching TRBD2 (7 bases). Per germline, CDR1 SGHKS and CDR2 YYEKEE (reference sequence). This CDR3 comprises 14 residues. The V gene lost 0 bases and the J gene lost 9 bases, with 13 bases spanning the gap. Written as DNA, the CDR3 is TGTGCCAGCAGCTTGGTAGGGGGGGCTGGTGAGCAGTTCTTC. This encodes CASSLVGGAGEQFF. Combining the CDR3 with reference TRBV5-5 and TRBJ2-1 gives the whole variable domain DAGVTQSPTHLIKTRGQQVTLRCSPISGHKSVSWYQQVLGQGPQFIFQYYEKEERGRGNFPDRFSARQFPNYSSELNVNALLLGDSALYLCASSLVGGAGEQFFGPGTRLTVL.